This T cell receptor beta chain stems from a study of T cells in narcolepsy. Study context: Healthy controls were enrolled alongside patients with narcolepsy type 1 or type 2.

About this clone: Antigen unknown. At one end the junction does not follow the germline gene, possibly because of a read error. This sample includes further DNA sequences coding for the same CDR3.

Profiled with immunoSEQ multiplex PCR; TCRdb holds only in-frame clones, not every one. This sample has tens of thousands of clones, with around 86% found just once. The study, taken as a whole, reports: HCRT-specific and TRIB2-specific autoreactive clonotypes appeared among same-patient CSF and blood CD4+ clonotypes. Blood of same and different patients, but not healthy controls, reportedly held recurring autoreactive clonotypes. Autoreactive clone sequences were missing from some blood memory CD4+ repertoires.

Input material: memory (CD45RA-) CD4+ T cells from blood. The sequence came from a human donor in good health.

The CDR3: CASSPAPGTEAFF. The CDR3 bases are TGTGCCAGCAGCCCCGCTCCGGGGACTGAAGCTTTCTTC. V and J are TRBV7-3 and TRBJ1-1, with D possibly TRBD1 on 5 matching bases. The CDR3 has 13 amino acids. Germline V gene sequence: CDR1 SGHTA, CDR2 FQGTGA. Looking up the rest from reference TRBV7-3 and TRBJ1-1 gives the full variable domain: GAGVSQTPSNKVTEKGKYVELRCDPISGHTALYWYRQSLGQGPEFLIYFQGTGAADDSGLPNDRFFAVRPEGSVSTLKIQRTERGDSAVYLCASSPAPGTEAFFGQGTRLTVV.